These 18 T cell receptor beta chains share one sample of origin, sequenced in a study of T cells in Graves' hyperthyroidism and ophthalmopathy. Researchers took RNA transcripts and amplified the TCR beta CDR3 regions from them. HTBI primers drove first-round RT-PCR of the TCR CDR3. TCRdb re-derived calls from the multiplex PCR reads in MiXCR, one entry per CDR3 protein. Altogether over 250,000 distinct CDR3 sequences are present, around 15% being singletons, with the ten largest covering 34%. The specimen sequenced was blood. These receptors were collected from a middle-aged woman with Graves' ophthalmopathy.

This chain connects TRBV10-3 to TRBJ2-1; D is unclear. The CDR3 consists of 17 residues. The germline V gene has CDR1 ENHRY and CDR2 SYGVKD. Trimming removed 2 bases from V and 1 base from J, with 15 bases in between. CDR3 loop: CAISELAPTSSYNEQFF. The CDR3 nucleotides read TGTGCCATCAGTGAGCTGGCCCCCACCAGTTCCTACAATGAGCAGTTCTTC.

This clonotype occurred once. CDR3 in amino acids: CASSQQGTSNQPQHF. The CDR3 DNA reads TGTGCCAGCAGTCAACAGGGGACGTCAAATCAGCCCCAGCATTTT. The chain is built from TRBV12-3 or TRBV12-4 and TRBJ1-5; 7 nucleotides match TRBD1. With 5 bases clipped from V and 4 bases from J, the junction kept 8 bases outside the gene matches. This CDR3 comprises 15 residues.

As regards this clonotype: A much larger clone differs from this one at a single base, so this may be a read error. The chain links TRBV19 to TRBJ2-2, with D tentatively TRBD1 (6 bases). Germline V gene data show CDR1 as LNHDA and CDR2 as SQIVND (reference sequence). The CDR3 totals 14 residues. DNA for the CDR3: TGTACCAGTAGGGTTGTAGGGGGCACCGGGGAGCTGTTTTTT. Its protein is CTSRVVGGTGELFF. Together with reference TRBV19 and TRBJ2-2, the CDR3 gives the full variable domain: DGGITQSPKYLFRKEGQNVTLSCEQNLNHDAMYWYRQDPGQGLRLIYYSQIVNDFQKGDIAEGYSVSREKKESFPLTVTSAQKNPTAFYLCTSRVVGGTGELFFGEGSRLTVL.

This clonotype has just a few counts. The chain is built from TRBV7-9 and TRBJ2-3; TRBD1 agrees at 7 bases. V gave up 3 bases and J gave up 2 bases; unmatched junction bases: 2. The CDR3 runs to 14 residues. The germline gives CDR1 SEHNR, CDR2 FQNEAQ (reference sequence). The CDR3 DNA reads TGTGCCAGCAGCTTTGACAGGGTCACAGATACGCAGTATTTT. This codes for CASSFDRVTDTQYF.

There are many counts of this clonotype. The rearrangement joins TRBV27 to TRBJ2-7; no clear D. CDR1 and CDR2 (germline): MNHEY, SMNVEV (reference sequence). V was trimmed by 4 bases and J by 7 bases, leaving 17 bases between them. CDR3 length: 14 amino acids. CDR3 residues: CASSSTPGLREQYF. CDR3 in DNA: TGTGCCAGCAGTTCGACCCCGGGCTTGAGGGAGCAGTACTTC.

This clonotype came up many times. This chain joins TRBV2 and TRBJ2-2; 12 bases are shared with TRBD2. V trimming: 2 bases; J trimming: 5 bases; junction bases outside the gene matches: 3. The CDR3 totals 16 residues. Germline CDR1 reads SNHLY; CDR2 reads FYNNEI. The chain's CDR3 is CASSEQGTSGTGELFF. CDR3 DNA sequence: TGTGCCAGCAGTGAACAGGGGACTAGCGGGACCGGGGAGCTGTTTTTT.

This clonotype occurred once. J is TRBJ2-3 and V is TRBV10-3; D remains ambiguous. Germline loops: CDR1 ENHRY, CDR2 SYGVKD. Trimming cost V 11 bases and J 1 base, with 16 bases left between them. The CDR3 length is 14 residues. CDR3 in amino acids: CAVDQGPRTDTQYF. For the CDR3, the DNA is TGTGCCGTAGACCAAGGGCCGCGCACAGATACGCAGTATTTT.

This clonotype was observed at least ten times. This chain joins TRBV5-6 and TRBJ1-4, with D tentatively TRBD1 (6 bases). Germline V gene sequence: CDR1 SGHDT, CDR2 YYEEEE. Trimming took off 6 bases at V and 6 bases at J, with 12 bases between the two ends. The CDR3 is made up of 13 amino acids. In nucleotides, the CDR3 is TGTGCCAGCATCGGCAGGGGAGATGAAAAACTGTTTTTT. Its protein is CASIGRGDEKLFF.

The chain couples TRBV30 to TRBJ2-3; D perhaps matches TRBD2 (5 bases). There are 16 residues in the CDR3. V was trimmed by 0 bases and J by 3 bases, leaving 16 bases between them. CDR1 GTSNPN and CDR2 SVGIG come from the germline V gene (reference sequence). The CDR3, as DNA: TGTGCCTGGAGTGTAGGAGTAGTATCGGGGACAGATACGCAGTATTTT. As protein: CAWSVGVVSGTDTQYF.

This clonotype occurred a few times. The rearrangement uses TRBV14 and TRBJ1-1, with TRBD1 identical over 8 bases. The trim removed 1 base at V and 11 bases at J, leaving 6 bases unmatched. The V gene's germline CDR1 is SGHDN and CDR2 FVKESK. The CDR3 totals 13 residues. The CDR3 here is CASSQVDRAVAFF. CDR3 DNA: TGTGCCAGCAGCCAAGTGGACAGGGCAGTTGCTTTCTTT.

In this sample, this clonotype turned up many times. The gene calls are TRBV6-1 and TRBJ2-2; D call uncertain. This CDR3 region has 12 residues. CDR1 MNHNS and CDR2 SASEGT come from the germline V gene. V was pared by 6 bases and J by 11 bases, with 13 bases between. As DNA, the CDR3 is TGTGCCAGCAGCCCCGGGCATGGAGAGCTGTTTTTT. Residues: CASSPGHGELFF.

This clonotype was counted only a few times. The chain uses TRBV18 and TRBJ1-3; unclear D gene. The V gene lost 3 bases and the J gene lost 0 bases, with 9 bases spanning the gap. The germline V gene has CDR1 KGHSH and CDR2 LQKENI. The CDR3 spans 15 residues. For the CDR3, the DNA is TGTGCCAGCTCACCCGACCGATTCTCTGGAAACACCATATATTTT. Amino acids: CASSPDRFSGNTIYF.

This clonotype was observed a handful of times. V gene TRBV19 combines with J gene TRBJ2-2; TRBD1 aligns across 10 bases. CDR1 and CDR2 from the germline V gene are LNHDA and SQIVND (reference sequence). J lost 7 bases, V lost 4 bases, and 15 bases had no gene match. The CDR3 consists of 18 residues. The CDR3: CASSRDRGSSGTGGELFF. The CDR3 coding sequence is TGTGCCAGTAGTAGGGACAGGGGCTCGAGCGGGACCGGCGGGGAGCTGTTTTTT. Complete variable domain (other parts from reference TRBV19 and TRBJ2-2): DGGITQSPKYLFRKEGQNVTLSCEQNLNHDAMYWYRQDPGQGLRLIYYSQIVNDFQKGDIAEGYSVSREKKESFPLTVTSAQKNPTAFYLCASSRDRGSSGTGGELFFGEGSRLTVL.

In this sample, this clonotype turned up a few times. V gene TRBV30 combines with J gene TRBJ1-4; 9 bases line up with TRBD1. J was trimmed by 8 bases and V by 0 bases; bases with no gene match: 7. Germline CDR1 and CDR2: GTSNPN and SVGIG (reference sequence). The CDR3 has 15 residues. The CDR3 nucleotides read TGTGCCTGGAGTGTAAAACAGGGGGCGAAGGAAAAACTGTTTTTT. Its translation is CAWSVKQGAKEKLFF.

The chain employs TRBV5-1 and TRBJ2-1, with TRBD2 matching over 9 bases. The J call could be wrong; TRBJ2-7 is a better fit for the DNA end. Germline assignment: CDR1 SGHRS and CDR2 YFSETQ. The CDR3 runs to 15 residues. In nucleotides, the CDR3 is TGCGCCAGCAGCTTACTAGCGGGTGAAAACAATGAGCAGTACTTC. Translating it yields CASSLLAGENNEQYF.

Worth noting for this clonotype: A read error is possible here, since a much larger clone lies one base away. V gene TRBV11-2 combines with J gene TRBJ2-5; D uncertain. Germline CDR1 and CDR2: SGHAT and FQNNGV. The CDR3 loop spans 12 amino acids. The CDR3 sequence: CASGLGRETQYF. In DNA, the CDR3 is TGTGCCAGCGGCTTAGGCCGAGAGACCCAGTACTTC.

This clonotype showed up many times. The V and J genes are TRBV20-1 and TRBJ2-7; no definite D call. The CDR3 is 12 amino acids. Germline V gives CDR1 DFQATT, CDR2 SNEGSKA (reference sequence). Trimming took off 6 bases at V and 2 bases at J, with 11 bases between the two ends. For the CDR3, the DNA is TGCAGTGCCCATCAATCCCCCTACGAGCAGTACTTC. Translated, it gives CSAHQSPYEQYF.

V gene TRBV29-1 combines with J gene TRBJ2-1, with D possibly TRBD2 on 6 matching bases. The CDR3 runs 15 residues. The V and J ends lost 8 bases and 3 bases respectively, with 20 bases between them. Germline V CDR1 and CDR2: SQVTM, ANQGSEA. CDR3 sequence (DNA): TGCAGCTATTCGGGTGTCGGGAGACTCTACAATGAGCAGTTCTTC. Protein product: CSYSGVGRLYNEQFF.